The subject of this entry is one T cell receptor beta chain. Library construction for TCR beta used iRepertoire HTBI primers and Arm-PCR of CDR3 regions. TCRdb re-analysed the multiplex PCR reads in MiXCR, keeping a single row per CDR3 protein. The sample consists of over 650,000 distinct CDR3 sequences, about 32% of them appearing once. The data stem from a study of regulatory T cells in long-lasting Graves disease. Whole-study context: The criterion for persistent Graves' disease was over 5 years of antithyroid drugs with positive TSH receptor antibodies.

Looked up from germline, CDR1 is KGHSH and CDR2 is LQKENI. The CDR3 consists of 13 residues. Deletions cut 3 bases from V and 2 bases from J, with 4 bases between. Time point in this sample: persistent/refractory GD, antithyroid drugs over 5 years with positive TRAb. Scientists built the TCR library using RNA that was extracted from PBMCs. Sequenced material: peripheral blood mononuclear cells (PBMCs), taken when the disease was refractory, from a patient treated with antithyroid drugs. The chain couples TRBV18 to TRBJ2-2; D remains ambiguous. The clonotype originates from a female donor with Graves disease. The chain's CDR3 is CASSPRNTGELFF. CDR3 nucleotide sequence: TGTGCCAGCTCACCTAGAAACACCGGGGAGCTGTTTTTT.